Listed below are T cell receptor beta chains from one sample, sequenced in a study of cytomegalovirus exposure and HLA in healthy donors. Measured with immunoSEQ multiplex PCR; TCRdb has only the in-frame clones, and not every one. The sample consists of around 250,000 clones, around 91% of them appearing once. The source material was PBMCs. The receptors were gathered from a woman aged 18-29 years in good health and CMV-seronegative. The conserved cysteine and the conserved F or W are not part of the CDR3 here. Clone size is not always given. Where it is, it says once, few, many or a class for expanded clones.

v_call clone_size cdr3_aa
TRBV29-1 - STPGLAGETQY
TRBV29-1 - SAGYGGTRDTEAF
TRBV6-6 - ASGDRGRTDTQY
TRBV28 - ASSPLNSPLH
TRBV29-1 - SVYRGSGELF
TRBV27 once ASSSAVDSGGGETQY
TRBV11-2 - ASSSRTGGSNRAF
TRBV19 - ASSIALEETQY
TRBV27 once ASSSGTGVYNEQF
TRBV5-8 once ASSLHSDSYNEQF
TRBV5-1 - ASSFGDRELTEAF
TRBV5-1 - ASSSPPGQGVKKLF
TRBV7-2 - ASRPSGDRANIQY
TRBV28 few ASSARGPLH
TRBV6-4 few ASSPRRGSPLH
TRBV19 - ASSWRQGSETQY
TRBV7-9 - ASSQDRDLIAKLF
TRBV6-6 - ASRYGQALPEQY
TRBV5-6 once ASSLWGDSLNEKLF
TRBV7-6 - ASSLYRDTEAF
TRBV19 once ASSISRELGNEQF
TRBV5-1 - ASSLGHPDGLNTQY
TRBV30 - AWGGQGFLGVEQY
TRBV13 - ASSVSRGGTEAF
TRBV4-3 - ASSQDGGGANIQY
TRBV2 - ASSEGTGWGDGYT
TRBV5-5 few ASSSLMVTEAF
TRBV5-1 - ASPRETQY